This TCR beta chain appears in the sequencing data of a study of regulatory T cells in long-lasting Graves disease. Construction of the TCR beta libraries employed iRepertoire HTBI primers in conjunction with Arm-PCR of CDR3 regions. From the multiplex PCR reads, TCRdb called clonotypes with MiXCR, one entry per CDR3 protein. The table lists around 450,000 distinct CDR3 sequences, more than 12% of them singletons, with approximately 15% in the top ten. The CDR3 sequence is 11 residues long. Germline loops: CDR1 DFQATT, CDR2 SNEGSKA (reference sequence). This sample's time point: newly diagnosed GD, antithyroid drugs for less than 3 months. TCR sequences were obtained from RNA taken from PBMCs. In its sample, this clonotype was seen many times. These same records also appear under a second study, on T cells in Graves' hyperthyroidism and ophthalmopathy. From that report: The primer set for the first-round RT-PCR of the TCR CDR3 was HTBI.

Material: peripheral blood mononuclear cells (PBMCs), obtained at new diagnosis, from a patient treated with antithyroid drugs. The TCR originated in a young woman with Graves disease. The chain carries TRBV20-1 and TRBJ1-3; D gene uncertain. CDR3 nucleotides: TGCAGGGCAACAGCTGGAAACACCATATATTTT. Protein: CRATAGNTIYF.